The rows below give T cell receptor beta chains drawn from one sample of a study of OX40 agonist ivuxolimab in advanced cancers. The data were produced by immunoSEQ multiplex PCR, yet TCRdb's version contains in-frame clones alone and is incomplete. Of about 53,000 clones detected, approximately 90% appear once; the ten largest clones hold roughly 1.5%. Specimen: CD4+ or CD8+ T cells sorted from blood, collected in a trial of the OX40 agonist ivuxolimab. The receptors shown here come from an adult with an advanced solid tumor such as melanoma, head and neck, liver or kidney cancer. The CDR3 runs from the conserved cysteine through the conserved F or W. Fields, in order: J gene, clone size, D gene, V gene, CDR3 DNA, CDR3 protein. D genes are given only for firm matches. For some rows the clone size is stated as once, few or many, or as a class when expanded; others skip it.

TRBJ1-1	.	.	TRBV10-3	TGTGCCATCAGTGCTATGACAGACCAAGAAGCTTTCTTT	CAISAMTDQEAFF
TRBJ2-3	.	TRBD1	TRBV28	TGTGCCAGCAGTTTCGAACCGGGACAGGCGAGCACAGATACGCAGTATTTT	CASSFEPGQASTDTQYF
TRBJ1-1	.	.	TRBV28	TGTGCCAGCACGGATTCGGGACTACGGAACATGAACACTGAAGCTTTCTTT	CASTDSGLRNMNTEAFF
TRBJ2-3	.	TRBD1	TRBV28	TGTGCCAGCGGGACAGGCACAGATACGCAGTATTTT	CASGTGTDTQYF
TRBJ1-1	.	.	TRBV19	TGTGCCAGTAACCGCGCTCCTAACACTGAAGCTTTCTTT	CASNRAPNTEAFF
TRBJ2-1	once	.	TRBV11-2	TGTGCCAGCAGGCCGGGGACGGCAGGTTTCAATGAGCAGTTCTTC	CASRPGTAGFNEQFF
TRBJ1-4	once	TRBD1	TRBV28	TGTGCCAGCAGTTCCGCCGGGACAGGGGGAGAAAAACTGTTTTTT	CASSSAGTGGEKLFF
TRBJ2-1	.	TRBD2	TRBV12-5	TGTGCTAGTAGCACGGGAGGGTCTTACAATGAGCAGTTCTTC	CASSTGGSYNEQFF
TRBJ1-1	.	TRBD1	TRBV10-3	TGTGCCATCAGGGGGACAGAAGAAGCTTTCTTT	CAIRGTEEAFF
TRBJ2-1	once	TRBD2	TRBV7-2	TGTGCCAGCAGCTCGACTAGCGGGGGGACAAGGGAGCAGTTCTTC	CASSSTSGGTREQFF
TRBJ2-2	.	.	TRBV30	TGTGCCTGGAGTGACACCGGGGAGCTGTTTTTT	CAWSDTGELFF
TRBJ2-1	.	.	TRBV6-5	TGTGCCAGCAGTTACTCTCCCAACAATGAGCAGTTCTTC	CASSYSPNNEQFF
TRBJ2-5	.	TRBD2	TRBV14	TGTGCCAGCAGCCAAGAAATTAGCGGGAGGTACAAGACCCAGTACTTC	CASSQEISGRYKTQYF